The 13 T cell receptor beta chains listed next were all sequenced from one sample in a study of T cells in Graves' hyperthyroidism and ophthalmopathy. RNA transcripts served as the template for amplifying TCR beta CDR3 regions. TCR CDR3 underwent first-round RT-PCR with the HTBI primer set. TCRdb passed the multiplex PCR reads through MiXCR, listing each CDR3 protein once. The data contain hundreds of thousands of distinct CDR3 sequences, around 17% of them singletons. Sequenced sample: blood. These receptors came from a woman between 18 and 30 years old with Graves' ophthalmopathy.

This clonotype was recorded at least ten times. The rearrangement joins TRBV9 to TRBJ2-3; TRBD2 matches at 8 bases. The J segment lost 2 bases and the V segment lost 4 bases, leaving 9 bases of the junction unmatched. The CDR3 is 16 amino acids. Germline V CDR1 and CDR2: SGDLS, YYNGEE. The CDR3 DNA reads TGTGCCAGCAGCTCACGGACTAGCATTCCCACAGATACGCAGTATTTT. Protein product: CASSSRTSIPTDTQYF.

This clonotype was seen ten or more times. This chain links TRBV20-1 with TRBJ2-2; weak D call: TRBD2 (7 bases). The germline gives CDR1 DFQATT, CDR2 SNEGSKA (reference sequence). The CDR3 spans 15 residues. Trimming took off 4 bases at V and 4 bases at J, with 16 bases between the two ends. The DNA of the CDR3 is TGCAGTGCTAAAAACGGGGGGCCCGGCACCGGGGAGCTGTTTTTT. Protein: CSAKNGGPGTGELFF.

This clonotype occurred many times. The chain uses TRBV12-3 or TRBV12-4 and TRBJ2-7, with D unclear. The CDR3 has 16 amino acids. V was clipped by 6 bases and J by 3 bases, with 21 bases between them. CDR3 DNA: TGTGCCAGCAGCCTAGGGTCGCCTTTTCGCCACTACGAGCAGTACTTC. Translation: CASSLGSPFRHYEQYF.

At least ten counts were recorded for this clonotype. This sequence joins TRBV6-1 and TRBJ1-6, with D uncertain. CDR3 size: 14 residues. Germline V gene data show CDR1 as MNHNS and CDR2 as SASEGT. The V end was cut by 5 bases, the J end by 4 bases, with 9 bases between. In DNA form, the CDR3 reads TGTGCCAGCAGTCGACTGAGATATAATTCACCCCTCCACTTT. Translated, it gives CASSRLRYNSPLHF.

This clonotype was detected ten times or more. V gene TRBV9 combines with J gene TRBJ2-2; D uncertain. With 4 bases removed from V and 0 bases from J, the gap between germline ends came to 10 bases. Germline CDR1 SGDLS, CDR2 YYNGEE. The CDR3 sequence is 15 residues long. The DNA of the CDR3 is TGTGCCAGCAGCCCACAGTCCCCGAACACCGGGGAGCTGTTTTTT. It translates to CASSPQSPNTGELFF.

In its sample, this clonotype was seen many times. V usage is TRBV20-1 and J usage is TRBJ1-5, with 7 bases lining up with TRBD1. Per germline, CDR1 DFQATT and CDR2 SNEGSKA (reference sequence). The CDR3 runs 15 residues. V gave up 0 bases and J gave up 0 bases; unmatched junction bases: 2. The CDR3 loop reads CSARETGNSNQPQHF. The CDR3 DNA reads TGCAGTGCTAGAGAGACAGGGAATAGCAATCAGCCCCAGCATTTT.

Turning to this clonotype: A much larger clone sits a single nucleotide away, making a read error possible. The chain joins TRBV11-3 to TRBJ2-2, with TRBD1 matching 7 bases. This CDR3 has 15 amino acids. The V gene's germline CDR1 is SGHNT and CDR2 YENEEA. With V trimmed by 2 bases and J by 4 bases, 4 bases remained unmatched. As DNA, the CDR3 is TGTGCCAGCAGCTTAAGGGCAGGGGGCACCGGGGAGCTGTTTTTT. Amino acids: CASSLRAGGTGELFF.

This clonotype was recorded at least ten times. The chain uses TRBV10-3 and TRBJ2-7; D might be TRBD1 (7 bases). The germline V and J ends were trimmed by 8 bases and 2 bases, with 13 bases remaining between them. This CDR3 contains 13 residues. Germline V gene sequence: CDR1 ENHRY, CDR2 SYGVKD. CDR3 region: CAIGSGGPYEQYF. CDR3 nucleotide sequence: TGTGCCATCGGGTCAGGGGGGCCCTACGAGCAGTACTTC.

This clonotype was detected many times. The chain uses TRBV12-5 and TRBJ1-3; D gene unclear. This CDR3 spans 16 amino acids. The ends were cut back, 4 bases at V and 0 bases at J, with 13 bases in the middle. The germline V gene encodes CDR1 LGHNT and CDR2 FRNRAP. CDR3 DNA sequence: TGTGCTAGTGGTTCCTCAGGCTTACTCTCTGGAAACACCATATATTTT. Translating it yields CASGSSGLLSGNTIYF.

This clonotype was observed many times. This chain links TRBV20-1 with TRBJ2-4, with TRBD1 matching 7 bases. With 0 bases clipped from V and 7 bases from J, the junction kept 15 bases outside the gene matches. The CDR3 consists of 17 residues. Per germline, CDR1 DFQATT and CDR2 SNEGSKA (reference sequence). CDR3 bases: TGCAGTGCTAGAGAGTTCTCGACAGGGAGAGGAGGTAACATTCAGTACTTC. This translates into CSAREFSTGRGGNIQYF.

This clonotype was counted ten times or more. The CDR3 is CASSQDWGAQGPLHF. In nucleotides, the CDR3 is TGTGCCAGCAGCCAAGACTGGGGGGCCCAAGGTCCCCTCCACTTT. The V gene is TRBV14, the J gene TRBJ1-6, with D possibly being TRBD1 (6 bases). Germline V gives CDR1 SGHDN, CDR2 FVKESK. V was cut by 0 bases and J by 13 bases, with 16 bases left in between. The CDR3 sequence is 15 residues long.

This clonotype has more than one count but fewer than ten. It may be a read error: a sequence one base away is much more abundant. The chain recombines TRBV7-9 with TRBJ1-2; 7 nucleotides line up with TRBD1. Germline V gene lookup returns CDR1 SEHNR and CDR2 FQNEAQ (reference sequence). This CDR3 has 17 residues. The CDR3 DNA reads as TGTGCCGGCAGCACTCTTCGAAGACAGGGAACTAACTATGGCTACACCTTC. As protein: CAGSTLRRQGTNYGYTF.

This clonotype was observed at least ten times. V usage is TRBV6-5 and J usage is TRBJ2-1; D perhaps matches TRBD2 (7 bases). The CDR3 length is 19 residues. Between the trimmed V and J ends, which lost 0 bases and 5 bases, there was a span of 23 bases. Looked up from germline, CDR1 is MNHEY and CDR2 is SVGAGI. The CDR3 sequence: CASSYSKAGALPVNNEQFF. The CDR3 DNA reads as TGTGCCAGCAGTTACTCTAAGGCGGGGGCCCTTCCCGTTAACAATGAGCAGTTCTTC.